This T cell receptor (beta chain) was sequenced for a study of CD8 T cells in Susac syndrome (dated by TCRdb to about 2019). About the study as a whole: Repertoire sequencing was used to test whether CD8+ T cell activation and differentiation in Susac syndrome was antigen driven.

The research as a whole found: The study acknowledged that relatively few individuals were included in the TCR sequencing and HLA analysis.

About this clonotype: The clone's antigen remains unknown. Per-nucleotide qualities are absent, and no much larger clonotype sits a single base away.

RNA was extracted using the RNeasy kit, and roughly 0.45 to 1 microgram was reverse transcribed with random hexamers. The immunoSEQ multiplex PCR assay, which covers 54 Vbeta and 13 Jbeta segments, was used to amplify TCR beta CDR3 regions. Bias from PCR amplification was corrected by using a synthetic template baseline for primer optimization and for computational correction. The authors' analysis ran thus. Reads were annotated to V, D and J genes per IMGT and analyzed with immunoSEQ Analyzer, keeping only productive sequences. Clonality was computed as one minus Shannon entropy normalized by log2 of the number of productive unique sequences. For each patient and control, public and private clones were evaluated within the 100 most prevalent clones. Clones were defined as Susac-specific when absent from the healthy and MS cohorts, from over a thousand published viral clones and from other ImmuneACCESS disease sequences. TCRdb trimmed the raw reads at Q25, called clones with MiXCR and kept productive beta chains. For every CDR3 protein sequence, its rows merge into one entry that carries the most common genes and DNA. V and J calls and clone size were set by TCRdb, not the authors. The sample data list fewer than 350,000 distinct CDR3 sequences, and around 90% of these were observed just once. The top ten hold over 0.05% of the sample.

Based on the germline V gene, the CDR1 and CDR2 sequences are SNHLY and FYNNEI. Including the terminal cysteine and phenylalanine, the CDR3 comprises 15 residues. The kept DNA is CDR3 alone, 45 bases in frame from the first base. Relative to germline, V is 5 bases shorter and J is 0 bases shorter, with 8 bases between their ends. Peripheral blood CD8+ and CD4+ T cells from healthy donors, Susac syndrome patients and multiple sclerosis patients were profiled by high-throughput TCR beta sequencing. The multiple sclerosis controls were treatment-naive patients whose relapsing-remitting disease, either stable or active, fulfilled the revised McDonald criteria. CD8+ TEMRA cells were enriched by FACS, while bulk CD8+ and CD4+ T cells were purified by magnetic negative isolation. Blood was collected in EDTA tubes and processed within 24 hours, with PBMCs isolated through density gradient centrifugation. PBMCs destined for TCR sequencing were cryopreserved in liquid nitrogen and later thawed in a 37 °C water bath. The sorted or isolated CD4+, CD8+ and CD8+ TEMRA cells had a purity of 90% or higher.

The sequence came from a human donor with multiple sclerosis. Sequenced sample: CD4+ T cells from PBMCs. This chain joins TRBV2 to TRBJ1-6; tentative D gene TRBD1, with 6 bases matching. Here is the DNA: TGTGCCAGCAGTACAGGGAGCTCCTATAATTCACCCCTCCACTTT. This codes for CASSTGSSYNSPLHF.